This T cell receptor beta chain was identified in a study of human T cells and chemical hapten exposure. Study details: Each week of the roughly 26-week study, patients had diphenylcyclopropenone applied to the scalp.

Time point defined: patch test 2, 6 weeks after DPC sensitization. The treatment: therapeutic diphenylcyclopropenone sensitization with weekly scalp DPC. Donors were 18 to 70-year-old alopecia patients suitable for DPC. V lost 10 bases to trimming and J lost 2 bases, with 6 bases between them. CDR1 and CDR2 (germline): MNHEY, SMNVEV (reference sequence). The CDR3 sequence is 10 residues long. Individual cDNA molecules in this library carried unique molecular identifiers. Authors' processing steps: Samples held a median of roughly 100,000 TCRs, range roughly 20,000–700,000. MiXCR, run by TCRdb on the RACE reads, gives a single entry per CDR3 protein. The V and J calls, along with clone size, are taken from TCRdb and not from the paper's own processing. The table includes about 96,000 distinct CDR3 sequences, about 9.3% detected once. This clonotype was seen ten or more times.

This chain joins TRBV27 and TRBJ2-7; D not certain. This TCR was sampled from a woman in her thirties or forties with alopecia areata. Some clones in this sample may be carry-over from other donors' samples. Sample: whole blood, taken in connection with sensitization to the hapten diphenylcyclopropenone (DPC). CDR3 sequence reads: CATPTYEQYF. The CDR3 coding sequence is TGTGCCACTCCGACCTACGAGCAGTACTTC.